The present TCR beta chain was sequenced within a study of sequential checkpoint blockade in melanoma. Study overall: Arm A got nivolumab then ipilimumab; arm B the reverse, 1:1. Findings and limits, study-wide: Clinical benefit was about 30 times likelier when tumor T-cell fraction and clonality increased.

Sample treatment: randomized to nivolumab then ipilimumab (arm A) or the reverse (arm B). From germline, CDR1 is LGHNT and CDR2 FRNRAP. This CDR3 contains 17 residues. Germline trimming cut 1 base from V and 1 base from J; bases unmatched to any gene: 5. Sequencing used immunoSEQ multiplex PCR; TCRdb keeps in-frame clones, though not all of them. The sample shows approximately 20,000 clones, around 70% of them seen only once. As for this clone: Its antigen is as yet unknown.

This receptor was identified in a human donor with melanoma. This rearrangement joins TRBV12-5 to TRBJ2-5, with TRBD2 matching over 11 bases. The sequencing here drew on tumor tissue (inferred from file names), taken from a patient given nivolumab and ipilimumab in sequence. The CDR3 DNA sequence: TGTGCTAGTGGTTTGGGTCTAGCGGGAGGAGGCCAAGAGACCCAGTACTTC. Translating gives CASGLGLAGGGQETQYF.